The 32 T cell receptor beta chains given below trace back to one sample, sequenced in a study of cytomegalovirus exposure and HLA in healthy donors. Use of 60 Vbeta and 13 Jbeta primers characterized the PCR. Generated by immunoSEQ multiplex PCR, the TCRdb table keeps only in-frame clones and is missing some. The sample lists about 37,000 clones, about 74% seen once, with approximately 6% in the top ten. The specimen was PBMCs. These receptors were collected from a man aged 25-40 years in good health and CMV-seronegative.

V usage is TRBV29-1 and J usage is TRBJ2-5, with TRBD1 matching 9 bases. The CDR3 length is 12 residues. The V gene's germline CDR1 is SQVTM and CDR2 ANQGSEA. Trimming cost V 6 bases and J 3 bases; bases outside gene matches: 2. For the CDR3, the DNA is TGCAGCGTGGGGACAGGGAAAGAGACCCAGTACTTC. This encodes CSVGTGKETQYF.

J is TRBJ1-5 and V is TRBV29-1; D might be TRBD1 (5 bases). There are 12 residues in the CDR3. Germline CDR1 and CDR2: SQVTM and ANQGSEA. V was pared by 6 bases and J by 5 bases, with 11 bases between. CDR3 sequence (DNA): TGCAGCGTCGGGGGACGGGATCAGCCCCAGCATTTT. Protein product: CSVGGRDQPQHF.

The V gene is TRBV9, the J gene TRBJ2-3, with D maybe TRBD1 (5 bases). CDR1 SGDLS and CDR2 YYNGEE come from the germline V gene. This CDR3 contains 15 residues. V lost 4 bases, J lost 0 bases, and 12 bases lay in between. CDR3: CASSFTGASTDTQYF. The DNA for the CDR3 is TGTGCCAGCAGCTTCACAGGTGCTAGCACAGATACGCAGTATTTT.

The V gene is TRBV7-9, the J gene TRBJ2-3; D possibly corresponds to TRBD1 (5 bases). V was trimmed by 4 bases and J by 9 bases, leaving 11 bases between them. The CDR3 sequence is 12 residues long. CDR1 and CDR2 (germline): SEHNR, FQNEAQ (reference sequence). Written as DNA, the CDR3 is TGTGCCAGCAGCTCCCAGGGCCTAACGCAGTATTTT. It yields the protein CASSSQGLTQYF.

This chain joins TRBV19 and TRBJ2-1; 9 bases agree with TRBD2. Looked up from germline, CDR1 is LNHDA and CDR2 is SQIVND (reference sequence). The CDR3 has 15 amino acids. The ends lost 3 bases at V and 9 bases at J; junction bases unmatched: 9. CDR3 region: CASSISAGGPREQFF. DNA for the CDR3: TGTGCCAGTAGTATCTCGGCGGGGGGGCCTCGTGAGCAGTTCTTC.

This clone is a singleton in its sample. The rearrangement links TRBV5-5 to TRBJ1-5; 8 bases are a match to TRBD1. Trimming took 0 bases from V and 5 from J; bases not matched to a gene: 7. Germline lookup yields CDR1 SGHKS and CDR2 YYEKEE (reference sequence). The CDR3 totals 16 residues. CDR3 bases: TGTGCCAGCAGCTTGGGCAGGGGGCAATGGGATCAGCCCCAGCATTTT. Translated: CASSLGRGQWDQPQHF.

The J gene is TRBJ2-2, the V gene TRBV6-5, with 10 positions matching TRBD2. Unmatched junction bases numbered 11, after V lost 10 bases and J lost 6 bases. The CDR3 is 15 amino acids. Germline CDR1 MNHEY, CDR2 SVGAGI. CDR3 in DNA: TGTGCCACCGCAGCGGGGGGGCACTCCCCCGGGGAGCTGTTTTTT. Amino acid sequence: CATAAGGHSPGELFF.

The rearrangement joins TRBV13 to TRBJ2-1; 9 bases line up with TRBD2. Germline-derived CDR1 and CDR2 are PRHDT and FYEKMQ (reference sequence). This CDR3 contains 15 residues. With V trimmed by 3 bases and J by 7 bases, 7 bases remained unmatched. CDR3 loop: CASSLGGRAVNEQFF. CDR3 DNA: TGTGCCAGCAGCTTGGGCGGGAGGGCCGTAAATGAGCAGTTCTTC.

This chain uses TRBV6-1 with TRBJ2-1; 7 nucleotides match TRBD1. In germline, CDR1 is MNHNS, CDR2 SASEGT. V gave up 8 bases and J gave up 6 bases; unmatched junction bases: 10. CDR3 length: 14 amino acids. The CDR3 protein is CASCWDRGINEQFF. The CDR3 DNA follows: TGTGCCAGCTGTTGGGACAGAGGAATCAATGAGCAGTTCTTC.

The rearrangement links TRBV28 to TRBJ1-2; 8 bases match TRBD1. Germline V gene lookup returns CDR1 MDHEN and CDR2 SYDVKM. J gave up 7 bases and V 6 bases, and 7 bases lay outside the gene matches. CDR3 size: 13 residues. CDR3 amino acids: CASSRGQGSGYTF. CDR3 in DNA: TGTGCCAGCAGCCGCGGACAGGGCTCTGGCTACACCTTC.

V usage is TRBV7-2 and J usage is TRBJ2-1; 12 positions agree with TRBD2. This CDR3 spans 19 amino acids. Trimming removed 4 bases from V and 1 base from J; junction bases left unmatched: 11. Germline V gives CDR1 SGHTA, CDR2 FQGNSA. Written as DNA, the CDR3 is TGTGCCAGCAGCTCCTTACTAGCGGGGGGTACCGGATCCTACAATGAGCAGTTCTTC. Its translation: CASSSLLAGGTGSYNEQFF. The full variable domain, its missing parts supplied by reference TRBV7-2 and TRBJ2-1, is GAGVSQSPSNKVTEKGKDVELRCDPISGHTALYWYRQSLGQGLEFLIYFQGNSAPDKSGLPSDRFSAERTGGSVSTLTIQRTQQEDSAVYLCASSSLLAGGTGSYNEQFFGPGTRLTVL.

This clone was picked up a small number of times. The chain is built from TRBV6-4 and TRBJ1-5, with 10 bases that match TRBD1. The J segment lost 2 bases and the V segment lost 5 bases, leaving 3 bases of the junction unmatched. CDR1 is MRHNA, CDR2 SNTAGT, per germline. The CDR3 runs 15 residues. Written as DNA, the CDR3 is TGTGCCAGCAGTCCCGGGACAGGGGGCAATCAGCCCCAGCATTTT. Protein sequence: CASSPGTGGNQPQHF.

This chain links TRBV5-4 with TRBJ2-3; 8 bases are shared with TRBD2. Trimming at V came to 4 bases and at J to 3 bases, leaving 7 bases not matched to a gene. CDR3 length: 15 amino acids. Germline V gene data show CDR1 as SGHNT and CDR2 as YYREEE (reference sequence). This chain's CDR3 is CASSRGASGTDTQYF. The CDR3 DNA reads TGTGCCAGCAGCCGCGGCGCTAGCGGGACAGATACGCAGTATTTT.

This chain uses TRBV2 with TRBJ1-5; 8 bases line up with TRBD1. J lost 1 base, V lost 4 bases, and 3 bases had no gene match. CDR1 and CDR2 (germline): SNHLY, FYNNEI. The CDR3 totals 15 residues. The CDR3: CASSAQGASNQPQHF. The CDR3 DNA is TGTGCCAGCAGTGCCCAGGGGGCCAGCAATCAGCCCCAGCATTTT.

The CDR3 sequence is CASSPDRGRTGELFF. For the CDR3, the DNA is TGTGCCAGCAGTCCCGACAGGGGCCGCACCGGGGAGCTGTTTTTT. V is TRBV6-4 and J is TRBJ2-2; TRBD1 matches at 8 bases. The trim removed 5 bases at V and 4 bases at J, leaving 6 bases unmatched. This CDR3 region has 15 residues. The germline gives CDR1 MRHNA, CDR2 SNTAGT.

The chain couples TRBV27 to TRBJ2-7; TRBD1 matches 8 bases. CDR1 and CDR2 from the germline V gene are MNHEY and SMNVEV (reference sequence). CDR3 length: 14 residues. V lost 6 bases and J lost 2; bases outside the gene matches: 6. The CDR3 protein is CASSKDRGPYEQYF. The CDR3 DNA sequence: TGTGCCAGCAGCAAAGACAGGGGCCCCTACGAGCAGTACTTC.

This chain joins TRBV19 and TRBJ1-6; possibly TRBD1 for D (6 bases). The CDR3 spans 15 residues. Per germline, CDR1 LNHDA and CDR2 SQIVND (reference sequence). Trimming shortened V by 8 bases and J by 6 bases, and 17 bases separated the two germline ends. The CDR3 reads CASGGGDSGNSPLHF. CDR3 nucleotides: TGTGCCAGTGGGGGCGGCGACAGCGGTAATTCACCCCTCCACTTT.

In its sample, this clone was seen many times. The gene calls are TRBV6-5 and TRBJ1-2; 10 nucleotides line up with TRBD1. CDR1 and CDR2 from the germline V gene are MNHEY and SVGAGI. CDR3 length: 16 amino acids. Losses at the gene ends were 3 bases for V and 4 bases for J; bases not matched to a gene: 8. The chain's CDR3 is CASSYVRTGGGYGYTF. The CDR3 nucleotides read TGTGCCAGCAGTTATGTCCGGACAGGGGGGGGCTATGGCTACACCTTC.

V and J are TRBV9 and TRBJ2-7, with 8 positions matching TRBD2. The CDR3 length is 15 residues. From germline, CDR1 is SGDLS and CDR2 YYNGEE. V lost 0 bases to trimming and J lost 5 bases; unmatched junction nucleotides: 7. The CDR3 loop reads CASSVGGTRYHEQYF. CDR3 bases: TGTGCCAGCAGCGTAGGTGGGACTAGATACCACGAGCAGTACTTC. The full variable domain, in which reference TRBV9 and TRBJ2-7 provide the parts outside the CDR3, is DSGVTQTPKHLITATGQRVTLRCSPRSGDLSVYWYQQSLDQGLQFLIQYYNGEERAKGNILERFSAQQFPDLHSELNLSSLELGDSALYFCASSVGGTRYHEQYFGPGTRLTVT.

The gene calls are TRBV4-2 and TRBJ2-5, with 15 bases fitting TRBD2. The tail of the sequence fits TRBJ2-7 better, so the J call may be wrong. The CDR3 loop spans 18 amino acids. CDR1 is LGHNA, CDR2 YNFKEQ, per germline. This CDR3 is CASSPLGLAGGISYEQYF. As DNA, the CDR3 is TGTGCCAGCAGCCCCCTGGGACTAGCGGGGGGTATCTCCTACGAGCAGTACTTC.

The chain links TRBV7-9 to TRBJ1-1, with 8 bases identical to TRBD1. The length of the CDR3 is 17 residues. Looked up from germline, CDR1 is SEHNR and CDR2 is FQNEAQ (reference sequence). Trimming removed 3 bases from V and 4 bases from J; junction bases left unmatched: 13. The CDR3 spells CASSFGWAGGDGTEAFF. CDR3 DNA sequence: TGTGCCAGCAGCTTTGGGTGGGCAGGGGGCGACGGCACTGAAGCTTTCTTT. Supplemented by reference TRBV7-9 and TRBJ1-1, the full variable domain reads DTGVSQNPRHKITKRGQNVTFRCDPISEHNRLYWYRQTLGQGPEFLTYFQNEAQLEKSRLLSDRFSAERPKGSFSTLEIQRTEQGDSAMYLCASSFGWAGGDGTEAFFGQGTRLTVV.

V gene TRBV6-1 combines with J gene TRBJ1-2, with D possibly matching TRBD1 (6 bases). Looked up from germline, CDR1 is MNHNS and CDR2 is SASEGT. This CDR3 is built from 15 residues. V lost 3 bases to trimming and J lost 2 bases, with 13 bases between them. The CDR3 DNA reads TGTGCCAGCAGTGACGGCTGGGGGCAGAACTATGGCTACACCTTC. This codes for CASSDGWGQNYGYTF.

This clone has only a few counts. The V and J genes are TRBV10-2 and TRBJ2-3, with a tentative D call TRBD2 (5 bases). The CDR3 contains 17 residues. The V end lost 7 bases, the J end lost 4 bases, and 24 bases lay between the germline ends. Germline V gene data show CDR1 as WSHSY and CDR2 as SAAADI. CDR3 residues: CASIPSGITKRADTQYF. The CDR3 region has the DNA TGCGCCAGCATCCCTTCGGGAATAACTAAAAGAGCAGATACGCAGTATTTT.

The rearrangement uses TRBV6-1 and TRBJ2-7; D not certain. The CDR3 extends over 13 amino acids. V lost 0 bases, J lost 4 bases, and 7 bases lay in between. The V gene's germline CDR1 is MNHNS and CDR2 SASEGT. The CDR3 nucleotides read TGTGCCAGCAGTGAAGCCTACGGGTACGAGCAGTACTTC. As protein: CASSEAYGYEQYF.

This chain uses TRBV7-9 with TRBJ1-6; D unresolved. CDR1 SEHNR and CDR2 FQNEAQ come from the germline V gene (reference sequence). The CDR3 has 16 residues. Trimming took off 4 bases at V and 4 bases at J, with 14 bases between the two ends. DNA of the CDR3: TGTGCCAGCAGCTCGGGGTCAGGCTTTTATAATTCACCCCTCCACTTT. Translation: CASSSGSGFYNSPLHF.

The chain uses TRBV29-1 and TRBJ1-3; possibly TRBD1 for D (5 bases). Trimming pared 1 base from V and 1 base from J, leaving 11 bases between. The CDR3 has 15 amino acids. Germline loops: CDR1 SQVTM, CDR2 ANQGSEA. CDR3 region: CSVEAQGGSGNTIYF. The DNA for the CDR3 is TGCAGCGTTGAAGCCCAGGGAGGATCTGGAAACACCATATATTTT.

The chain uses TRBV4-1 and TRBJ2-5; 11 nucleotides align to TRBD2. The V gene end was trimmed by 0 bases and the J gene end by 5 bases; junction bases not matched to a gene: 5. CDR3 size: 16 residues. CDR1 is MGHRA, CDR2 YSYEKL, per germline. The CDR3 reads CASSQDTTSGVETQYF. Written as DNA, the CDR3 is TGCGCCAGCAGCCAAGATACGACTAGCGGGGTTGAGACCCAGTACTTC.

The chain links TRBV19 to TRBJ2-5, with 10 positions matching TRBD2. CDR1 is LNHDA, CDR2 SQIVND, per germline (reference sequence). This CDR3 has 14 residues. J gave up 7 bases and V 4 bases, and 6 bases lay outside the gene matches. CDR3 protein: CASSRSSGRGTQYF. For the CDR3, the DNA is TGTGCCAGTAGTAGATCCAGCGGGAGGGGGACCCAGTACTTC.

This chain links TRBV4-1 with TRBJ1-2, with a possible D match to TRBD1 (5 bases). V was trimmed by 0 bases and J by 2 bases, leaving 10 bases between them. The CDR3 runs to 15 residues. Germline CDR1 is MGHRA and CDR2 is YSYEKL. CDR3 region: CASSQDLAGNYGYTF. The CDR3 coding sequence is TGCGCCAGCAGCCAAGATTTGGCAGGGAACTATGGCTACACCTTC.

The chain uses TRBV5-1 and TRBJ1-2; 7 bases line up with TRBD1. J lost 2 bases, V lost 0 bases, and 7 bases had no gene match. The germline V gene has CDR1 SGHRS and CDR2 YFSETQ. CDR3 size: 16 residues. CDR3 region: CASSLGGYRGNYGYTF. The CDR3 DNA sequence: TGCGCCAGCAGCTTGGGGGGATACAGGGGAAACTATGGCTACACCTTC.

J is TRBJ1-1 and V is TRBV11-2, with D unresolved. Germline values: CDR1 SGHAT, CDR2 FQNNGV. V was clipped by 4 bases and J by 4 bases, with 13 bases between them. The CDR3 extends over 14 amino acids. The CDR3 protein is CASSSRHGGTEAFF. The CDR3 DNA is TGTGCCAGCAGCTCTCGACATGGAGGCACTGAAGCTTTCTTT.

V gene TRBV9 combines with J gene TRBJ2-4; TRBD1 matches at 7 bases. The CDR3 contains 18 residues. Germline values: CDR1 SGDLS, CDR2 YYNGEE. After removal of 3 bases from V and 2 bases from J, the junction contained 14 bases not matched to a gene. Here the CDR3 reads CASSGGQDPPTSKNIQYF. The CDR3 DNA sequence: TGTGCCAGCAGCGGAGGACAGGACCCCCCAACGTCCAAAAACATTCAGTACTTC.